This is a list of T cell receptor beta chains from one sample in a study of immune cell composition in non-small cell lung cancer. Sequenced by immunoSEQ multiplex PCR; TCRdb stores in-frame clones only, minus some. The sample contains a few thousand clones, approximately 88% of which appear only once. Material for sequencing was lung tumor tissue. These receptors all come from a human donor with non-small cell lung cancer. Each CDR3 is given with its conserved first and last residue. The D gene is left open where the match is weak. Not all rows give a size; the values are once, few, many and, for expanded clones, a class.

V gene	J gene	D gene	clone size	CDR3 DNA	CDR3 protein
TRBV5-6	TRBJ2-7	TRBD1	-	TGTGCCAGTTTGGACAGGGGTATCTACGAGCAGTACTTC	CASLDRGIYEQYF
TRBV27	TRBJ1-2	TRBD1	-	TGTGCCAGCAGTCCGAGGGACAGCGGCGGCTACACCTTC	CASSPRDSGGYTF
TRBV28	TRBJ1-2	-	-	TGTGCCAGCAGCGAAAGGGGGGAGGGTGGCTACACCTTC	CASSERGEGGYTF
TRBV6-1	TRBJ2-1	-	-	TGTGCCAGCAGCAGAAATTCTCGCTATGAGCAGTTCTTC	CASSRNSRYEQFF
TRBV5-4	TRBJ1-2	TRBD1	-	TGTGCCAGCAGCCGCGGGACAGGGGACACCTATGGCTACACCTTC	CASSRGTGDTYGYTF
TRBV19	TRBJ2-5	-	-	TGTGCCAGTAGTATAGAAGGCAGGGGAGAGACCCAGTACTTC	CASSIEGRGETQYF
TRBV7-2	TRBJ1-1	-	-	TGTGCCAGCAGCGCGGCTGCGAGGAACACTGAAGCTTTCTTT	CASSAAARNTEAFF
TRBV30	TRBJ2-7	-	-	TGTGCCTGGTCCCTAAGGGGGGGAGTCGGCTACGAGCAGTACTTC	CAWSLRGGVGYEQYF
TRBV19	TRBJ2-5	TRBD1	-	TGTGCCAGTAGTAGACAGGGGGTGACGGAGACCCAGTACTTC	CASSRQGVTETQYF
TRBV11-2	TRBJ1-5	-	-	TGTGCCAGCAGCTTTAGCCAGCCCAATCAGCCCCAGCATTTT	CASSFSQPNQPQHF
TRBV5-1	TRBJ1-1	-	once	TGCGCCAGCAGCGTACAGCCCTTGAACACTGAAGCTTTCTTT	CASSVQPLNTEAFF
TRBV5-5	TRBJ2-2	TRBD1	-	TGTGCCAGCAGCCCCGGACAGGGGAGGACCGGGGAGCTGTTTTTT	CASSPGQGRTGELFF
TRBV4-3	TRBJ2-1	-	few	TGCGCCAGCAGCCAAGACTGGCGGAATGAGCAGTTCTTC	CASSQDWRNEQFF
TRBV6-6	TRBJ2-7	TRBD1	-	TGTGCCAGCATCGACAGGGGGGACAACAACTACGAGCAGTACTTC	CASIDRGDNNYEQYF
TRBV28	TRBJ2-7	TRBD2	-	TGTGCCAGCAGTAGAGCGGGAGGGCCTTGGGGCGAGCAGTACTTC	CASSRAGGPWGEQYF
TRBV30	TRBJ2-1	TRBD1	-	TGTGCCTGGAGTGAGGGACAGGGGGCCAATGAGCAGTTCTTC	CAWSEGQGANEQFF
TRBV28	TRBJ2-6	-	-	TGTGCCAGCACCCTCTCGGGACACTCCAGTTCTGGGGCCAACGTCCTGACTTTC	CASTLSGHSSSGANVLTF
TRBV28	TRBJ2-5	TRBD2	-	TGTGCCAGCAGCGGGGAGGGAAAGACCCAGTACTTC	CASSGEGKTQYF
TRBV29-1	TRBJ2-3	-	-	TGCAGCGTTGAAGATCAAGGCAGGGTTGCAGATACGCAGTATTTT	CSVEDQGRVADTQYF
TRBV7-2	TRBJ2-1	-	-	TGTGCCAGCAGCTTAGTAAGGGGTAGGGGGGGGTACAATGAGCAGTTCTTC	CASSLVRGRGGYNEQFF
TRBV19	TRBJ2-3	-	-	TGTGCCAGCAGAACAGACACAGATACGCAGTATTTT	CASRTDTDTQYF
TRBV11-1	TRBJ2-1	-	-	TGTGCCAGCAGCTTTTTGTTAGGGCTAGCTACAGGGAATGAGCAGTTCTTC	CASSFLLGLATGNEQFF
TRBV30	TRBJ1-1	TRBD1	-	TGTGCCTGGGGAGGGGACAGCCTGAACACTGAAGCTTTCTTT	CAWGGDSLNTEAFF
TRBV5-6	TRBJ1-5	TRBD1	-	TGTGCCAGCAGCGTGACAGGGCCCAATCAGCCCCAGCATTTT	CASSVTGPNQPQHF
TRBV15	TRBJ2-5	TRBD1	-	TGTGCCACCAGCAGGTTCCCGGGACAGGGAGAGACCCAGTACTTC	CATSRFPGQGETQYF
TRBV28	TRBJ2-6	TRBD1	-	TGTGCCAGCAGCTCGGCAGGGGGCTCTGGGGCCAACGTCCTGACTTTC	CASSSAGGSGANVLTF
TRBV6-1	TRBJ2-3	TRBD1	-	TGTGCCAGCAGTGGGGGACAGGTGGGCCGAGATACGCAGTATTTT	CASSGGQVGRDTQYF
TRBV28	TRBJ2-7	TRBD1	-	TGTGCCAGCAGTTCGACAGGGGTAGACTCCTACGAGCAGTACTTC	CASSSTGVDSYEQYF
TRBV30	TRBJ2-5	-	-	TGTGCCTGGAGTAGGAGGGCTGGCGGGGACCCAGAGACCCAGTACTTC	CAWSRRAGGDPETQYF
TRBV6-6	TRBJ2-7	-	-	TGTGCCAGCAGCTACGGGGCAGAGGAAACGGGCGAGCAGTACTTC	CASSYGAEETGEQYF
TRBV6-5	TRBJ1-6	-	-	TGTGCCAGCAGTTACTGGCAGGGAGGTAATTCACCCCTCCACTTT	CASSYWQGGNSPLHF
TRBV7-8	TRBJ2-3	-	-	TGTGCCAGCAGCTTATCGGAGAGCACAGATACGCAGTATTTT	CASSLSESTDTQYF
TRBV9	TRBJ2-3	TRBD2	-	TGTGCCAGCAGCGCGAGGACTAGCGGGAGTGCAGATACGCAGTATTTT	CASSARTSGSADTQYF
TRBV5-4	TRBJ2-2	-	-	TGTGCCAGCAGCCCGTTACAGTACACCGGGGAGCTGTTTTTT	CASSPLQYTGELFF
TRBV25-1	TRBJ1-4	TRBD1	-	TGTGCCAGCAGTGTTCCGACAGGGGGAAGTGAAAAACTGTTTTTT	CASSVPTGGSEKLFF
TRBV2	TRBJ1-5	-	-	TGTGCCGGGAGAGAGTACAGGGATGAACTTAGCAATCAGCCCCAGCATTTT	CAGREYRDELSNQPQHF
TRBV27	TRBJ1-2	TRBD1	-	TGTGCCAGCGGGGACAGGGGGTTTTGGTATGGCTACACCTTC	CASGDRGFWYGYTF
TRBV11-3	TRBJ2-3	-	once	TGTGCCAGCAGCCGAACAGGGACCACAGATACGCAGTATTTT	CASSRTGTTDTQYF
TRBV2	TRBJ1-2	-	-	TGTGCCAGCAGTCACCGGGACAAGCGGAGCTATGGCTACACCTTC	CASSHRDKRSYGYTF
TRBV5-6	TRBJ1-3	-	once	TGTGCCAGCAGCCTGACAGCCAGCTCTGGAAACACCATATATTTT	CASSLTASSGNTIYF
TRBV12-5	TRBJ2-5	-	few	TGTGCTAGTGTATCCCCCGGGGATCCAAGAGCCGAGACCCAGTACTTC	CASVSPGDPRAETQYF
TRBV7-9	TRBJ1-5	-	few	TGTGCCAGCAGCCGTACAGAGCCGAATCAGCCCCAGCATTTT	CASSRTEPNQPQHF
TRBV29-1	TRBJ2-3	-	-	TGCAGCGTTGTGCAGGGCGCAGATACGCAGTATTTT	CSVVQGADTQYF
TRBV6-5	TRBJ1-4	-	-	TGTGCCAGCAGTTACTCGAACGGAAAACTGTTTTTT	CASSYSNGKLFF
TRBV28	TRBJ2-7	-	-	TGTGCCAGCAGTTTATTTCGGAGGTACGAGCAGTACTTC	CASSLFRRYEQYF
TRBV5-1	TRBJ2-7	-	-	TGCGCCAGCAGCTTGTCCAGCGTCTCCTACGAGCAGTACTTC	CASSLSSVSYEQYF
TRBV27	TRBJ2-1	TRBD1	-	TGTGCCAGCAGTTCGACAGGGGGCTACAATGAGCAGTTCTTC	CASSSTGGYNEQFF
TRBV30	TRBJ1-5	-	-	TGTGCCTGGAGTCCAGGGATGGGGAATCAGCCCCAGCATTTT	CAWSPGMGNQPQHF
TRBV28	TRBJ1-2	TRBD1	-	TGTGCCAGCAGACCTACAGGGGGCGCCTATGGCTACACCTTC	CASRPTGGAYGYTF
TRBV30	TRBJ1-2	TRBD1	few	TGTGCCTGGAGTCCCGGGACAGGGGTCGGCTACACCTTC	CAWSPGTGVGYTF
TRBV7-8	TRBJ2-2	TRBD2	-	TGTGCCAGCAGCAGCGGGAGCGTCACCGGGGAGCTGTTTTTT	CASSSGSVTGELFF
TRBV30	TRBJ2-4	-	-	TGTGCCTGGAGTTCAGGGGTGGTGATAGCCAAAAACATTCAGTACTTC	CAWSSGVVIAKNIQYF
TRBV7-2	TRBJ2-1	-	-	TGTGCCAGCTGCAGGGGTGCAAGCTCCTACAATGAGCAGTTCTTC	CASCRGASSYNEQFF
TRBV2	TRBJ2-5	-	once	TGTGCCAGCAGTGGAGGGGGGGCCGTGACCCAGTACTTC	CASSGGGAVTQYF